These 28 T cell receptor beta chains originate from one sample sequenced in a study of control samples from healthy donors and cancer patients. Measured with immunoSEQ multiplex PCR; TCRdb has only the in-frame clones, and not every one. The sample yields about 140,000 clones, roughly 92% seen once. Sequencing was carried out using blood. These receptors originate from a man under 40 in good health.

This clone was seen a single time. The chain uses TRBV7-2 and TRBJ2-1; unclear D gene. The V end was cut by 0 bases, the J end by 7 bases, with 16 bases between. The CDR3 has 16 residues. Germline CDR1 and CDR2: SGHTA and FQGNSA. The CDR3 coding sequence is TGTGCCAGCAGCTTAGCAAGGAGCCCGACTGGAAATGAGCAGTTCTTC. Protein: CASSLARSPTGNEQFF.

The chain links TRBV5-1 to TRBJ2-5; D uncertain. Deletions cut 0 bases from V and 4 bases from J, with 7 bases between. CDR1 is SGHRS and CDR2 is YFSETQ in the germline V gene. The CDR3 is made up of 13 amino acids. CDR3 sequence: CASSLELGETQYF. CDR3 DNA sequence: TGCGCCAGCAGCTTGGAATTAGGAGAGACCCAGTACTTC.

This chain joins TRBV6-5 and TRBJ1-2; D unresolved. The CDR3 is 11 amino acids. Trimming pared 10 bases from V and 4 bases from J, leaving 10 bases between. The V gene's germline CDR1 is MNHEY and CDR2 SVGAGI. The CDR3 nucleotides read TGTGCCACGGGGTCCTTCTATGGCTACACCTTC. Amino acid sequence: CATGSFYGYTF.

The V gene is TRBV7-3, the J gene TRBJ2-3; 10 positions agree with TRBD2. The V gene end was trimmed by 2 bases and the J gene end by 0 bases; junction bases not matched to a gene: 11. The germline V gene has CDR1 SGHTA and CDR2 FQGTGA. This CDR3 is 19 amino acids long. CDR3 bases: TGTGCCAGCAGCTTAGGGAGGACTAGCGGATCACTTAGCACAGATACGCAGTATTTT. It specifies CASSLGRTSGSLSTDTQYF.

The genes are TRBV28 and TRBJ1-2; D unclear. CDR3 length: 15 residues. Germline V lookup: CDR1 MDHEN, CDR2 SYDVKM. The V end lost 2 bases, the J end lost 8 bases, and 18 bases lay between the germline ends. The CDR3 loop reads CASSLNRAVRRGYTF. CDR3 coding DNA: TGTGCCAGCAGTTTAAATAGGGCAGTCAGACGGGGCTACACCTTC.

The J gene is TRBJ2-7, the V gene TRBV28, with D hard to call. Germline CDR1 reads MDHEN; CDR2 reads SYDVKM. CDR3 length: 15 residues. V dropped 6 bases and J dropped 7 bases, with 22 bases sitting between them. The CDR3 loop reads CASSLGMFPGREQYF. The CDR3, as DNA: TGTGCCAGCAGCTTGGGGATGTTCCCAGGACGAGAGCAGTACTTC.

This clone was recorded a few times. The chain links TRBV6-7 to TRBJ1-6; 8 bases align to TRBD1. TRBV6-7 is given ORF status, its function remaining uncertain. This CDR3 contains 15 residues. The V and J ends lost 6 bases and 7 bases, in that order; junction bases with no gene match: 8. The CDR3 sequence: CASRVTGAWNSPLHF. Written as DNA, the CDR3 is TGTGCCAGCAGAGTGACAGGGGCCTGGAATTCACCCCTCCACTTT.

The chain uses TRBV7-2 and TRBJ2-1, with 7 nucleotides matching TRBD2. In germline, CDR1 is SGHTA, CDR2 FQGNSA. This CDR3 has 17 residues. The junction had 16 bases not matched to a gene; V was cut back by 5 bases and J by 6 bases. The CDR3 spells CASSPTPGGWAANEQFF. DNA of the CDR3: TGTGCCAGCAGCCCAACCCCCGGGGGGTGGGCTGCCAATGAGCAGTTCTTC.

V usage is TRBV19 and J usage is TRBJ1-5; 11 bases align to TRBD1. V trimming: 7 bases; J trimming: 5 bases; junction bases outside the gene matches: 16. The germline V gene encodes CDR1 LNHDA and CDR2 SQIVND (reference sequence). This CDR3 is 18 amino acids long. The CDR3 loop is CASTGQGAIVFGDQPQHF. The CDR3 DNA follows: TGTGCCAGTACCGGACAGGGGGCGATCGTATTTGGCGATCAGCCCCAGCATTTT.

The genes are TRBV27 and TRBJ1-1, with 10 bases fitting TRBD1. This CDR3 has 15 amino acids. V trimming: 3 bases; J trimming: 3 bases; junction bases outside the gene matches: 4. Germline CDR1 is MNHEY and CDR2 is SMNVEV (reference sequence). CDR3 sequence (DNA): TGTGCCAGCAGTTTGACAGGGGGCCGGTACACTGAAGCTTTCTTT. It yields the protein CASSLTGGRYTEAFF.

As concerns this clone: Other nucleotide sequences in the sample specify the same CDR3. The CDR3 DNA reads TGTGCCAGCAGTGACTCTGGGACATCAAGCTCCGATGAGCAGTTCTTC. Protein: CASSDSGTSSSDEQFF. The chain employs TRBV6-4 and TRBJ2-1; D is possibly TRBD1 (6 bases). The CDR3 totals 16 residues. Between the trimmed V and J ends, which lost 0 bases and 8 bases, there was a span of 17 bases. Per the germline V gene, CDR1 is MRHNA and CDR2 is SNTAGT.

This clone was seen more than once but under ten times. The CDR3 nucleotides are TGCGCCAGCACCCTCTTTCAAGGGGTCACCGGGGAGCTGTTTTTT. Its translation: CASTLFQGVTGELFF. The chain has TRBV5-1 and TRBJ2-2; a possible D gene is TRBD1 (5 bases). The CDR3 has 15 residues. The V end lost 6 bases, the J end lost 4 bases, and 16 bases lay between the germline ends. Germline loops: CDR1 SGHRS, CDR2 YFSETQ.

Only one count was recorded for this clone. CDR3 nucleotides: TGTGCCAGCAGCTTAAGGGGCGGGAGTTTATCCTACGAGCAGTACTTC. This sequence encodes CASSLRGGSLSYEQYF. The chain uses TRBV7-2 and TRBJ2-7; 7 nucleotides agree with TRBD2. The CDR3 loop spans 16 amino acids. Germline assignment: CDR1 SGHTA and CDR2 FQGNSA. With 2 bases clipped from V and 1 base from J, the junction kept 8 bases outside the gene matches.

This sequence joins TRBV4-3 and TRBJ1-6; D is undetermined. Germline-derived CDR1 and CDR2 are LGHNA and YSLEER. The CDR3 totals 18 residues. Trimming pared 0 bases from V and 5 bases from J, leaving 17 bases between. The CDR3 loop reads CASSQDLGRSANNSPLHF. As DNA, the CDR3 is TGCGCCAGCAGCCAAGATTTGGGCCGCAGTGCGAATAATTCACCCCTCCACTTT.

CDR3: CASSLGAGLLGGYTF. The CDR3 coding sequence is TGTGCCAGCAGCTTAGGGGCAGGCTTACTGGGTGGCTACACCTTC. This chain joins TRBV7-2 and TRBJ1-2; D gene unclear. V was cut by 1 base and J by 7 bases, with 16 bases left in between. The germline V gene has CDR1 SGHTA and CDR2 FQGNSA. This CDR3 spans 15 amino acids.

The rearrangement joins TRBV5-1 to TRBJ2-5; the match to TRBD2 covers 11 bases. The germline gives CDR1 SGHRS, CDR2 YFSETQ. This CDR3 is built from 18 residues. V was pared by 4 bases and J by 4 bases, with 15 bases of the junction left unmatched. CDR3 nucleotide sequence: TGCGCCAGCAGCGCGGGATTACTAGCGGGAGATGTAGCAGAGACCCAGTACTTC. Residues: CASSAGLLAGDVAETQYF.

This chain connects TRBV30 to TRBJ1-1; D uncertain. Between the trimmed V and J ends, which lost 0 bases and 4 bases, there was a span of 9 bases. The CDR3 has 13 amino acids. Per the germline V gene, CDR1 is GTSNPN and CDR2 is SVGIG (reference sequence). The CDR3 region has the DNA TGTGCCTGGAGTGTCCTCGACGGCACTGAAGCTTTCTTT. Protein product: CAWSVLDGTEAFF.

V gene TRBV5-5 combines with J gene TRBJ1-5; 8 bases fit TRBD1. Germline assignment: CDR1 SGHKS and CDR2 YYEKEE (reference sequence). The junction had 4 bases not matched to a gene; V was cut back by 2 bases and J by 6 bases. The CDR3 spans 14 residues. The CDR3 sequence is CASSLGQGAQPQHF. For the CDR3, the DNA is TGTGCCAGCAGCTTAGGTCAGGGGGCTCAGCCCCAGCATTTT.

This chain links TRBV9 with TRBJ1-2, with D perhaps TRBD1 (6 bases). CDR3 length: 16 residues. V was cut by 3 bases and J by 2 bases, with 17 bases left in between. CDR1 is SGDLS and CDR2 is YYNGEE in the germline V gene. CDR3 amino acids: CASSAEGTSGNYGYTF. CDR3 in DNA: TGTGCCAGCAGCGCAGAAGGGACATCCGGAAACTATGGCTACACCTTC.

The V gene is TRBV10-3, the J gene TRBJ2-7; perhaps TRBD2 as D (6 bases). Trimming took 10 bases from V and 2 from J, leaving 18 bases between them. Germline V CDR1 and CDR2: ENHRY, SYGVKD. The CDR3 has 14 residues. In DNA form, the CDR3 reads TGTGCCACCCAAGATGAGCGGGCCGCCTACGAGCAGTACTTC. Translated, it gives CATQDERAAYEQYF.

The rearrangement joins TRBV12-3 or TRBV12-4 to TRBJ1-6; possibly TRBD1 for D (5 bases). This CDR3 has 13 amino acids. V was cut by 4 bases and J by 10 bases, with 11 bases left in between. The CDR3 sequence: CASSSGKRSPLHF. CDR3 DNA sequence: TGTGCCAGCAGTTCAGGGAAACGGTCACCCCTCCACTTT.

V and J are TRBV5-6 and TRBJ2-5; D unresolved. Trimming removed 2 bases at V and 1 base at J, with 9 bases between. The CDR3 has 14 amino acids. Germline assignment: CDR1 SGHDT and CDR2 YYEEEE. CDR3 nucleotide sequence: TGTGCCAGCAGCTTTGTCCAGTCCCAAGAGACCCAGTACTTC. Amino acid sequence: CASSFVQSQETQYF.

Notes on this clone: This same CDR3 is encoded by further DNA sequences in the sample. The chain links TRBV28 to TRBJ1-2; 8 nucleotides align to TRBD1. J was trimmed by 2 bases and V by 4 bases; bases with no gene match: 6. The CDR3 runs 15 residues. In germline, CDR1 is MDHEN, CDR2 SYDVKM. The CDR3 sequence: CASSSHGQGNYGYTF. The CDR3 DNA reads as TGTGCCAGCAGTTCCCACGGACAGGGAAACTATGGCTACACCTTC.

The gene calls are TRBV28 and TRBJ2-7, with 9 bases that match TRBD2. Germline CDR1 is MDHEN and CDR2 is SYDVKM. V trimming: 7 bases; J trimming: 1 base; junction bases outside the gene matches: 11. This CDR3 spans 16 amino acids. CDR3 DNA: TGTGCCAGCAATATGAGCGGGAGGAAGGGGTCCTACGAGCAGTACTTC. Protein: CASNMSGRKGSYEQYF.

The genes are TRBV6-6 and TRBJ1-5; 7 bases are shared with TRBD1. Unmatched junction bases numbered 1, after V lost 5 bases and J lost 6 bases. CDR1 and CDR2 from the germline V gene are MNHNY and SVGAGI (reference sequence). The CDR3 loop spans 12 amino acids. DNA for the CDR3: TGTGCCAGCAGTCAGGGGGGTCAGCCCCAGCATTTT. Translated: CASSQGGQPQHF.

The J gene is TRBJ1-1, the V gene TRBV4-2, with TRBD1 as a possible D gene (6 bases). The germline CDR1 and CDR2 sequences are LGHNA and YNFKEQ. V lost 5 bases, J lost 1 base, and 17 bases lay in between. This CDR3 contains 16 residues. In DNA, the CDR3 is TGTGCCAGCAGCGGGGGCGGGGGGAAGGGGAACACTGAAGCTTTCTTT. This gives the protein CASSGGGGKGNTEAFF.

This chain uses TRBV30 with TRBJ2-2; unclear D gene. The CDR3 contains 14 residues. Germline V gives CDR1 GTSNPN, CDR2 SVGIG (reference sequence). Trimming cost V 3 bases and J 1 base, with 9 bases left between them. The CDR3 bases are TGTGCCTGGAGGAGACTTATGAACACCGGGGAGCTGTTTTTT. Translated, it gives CAWRRLMNTGELFF.

This clone occurred once. The chain uses TRBV5-1 and TRBJ2-1; 10 bases map to TRBD1. The J segment lost 8 bases and the V segment lost 4 bases, leaving 9 bases of the junction unmatched. CDR3 length equals 15 residues. Germline V gives CDR1 SGHRS, CDR2 YFSETQ. CDR3 sequence (DNA): TGCGCCAGCAGCAGGGGGACAGGGGATTACGATGAGCAGTTCTTC. Translation: CASSRGTGDYDEQFF.